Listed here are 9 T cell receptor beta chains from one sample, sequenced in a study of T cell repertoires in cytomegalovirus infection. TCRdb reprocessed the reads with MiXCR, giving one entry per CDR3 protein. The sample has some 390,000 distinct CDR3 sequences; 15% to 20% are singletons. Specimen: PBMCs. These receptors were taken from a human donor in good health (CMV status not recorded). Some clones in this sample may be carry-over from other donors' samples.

The chain's CDR3 is CSARDDRTGHGYTF. The CDR3 DNA follows: TGCAGTGCTAGAGATGATAGGACAGGGCATGGCTACACCTTC. V and J are TRBV20-1 and TRBJ1-2, with 8 positions matching TRBD1. V lost 0 bases, J lost 6 bases, and 6 bases stayed unmatched. The CDR3 is 14 amino acids. Germline CDR1 DFQATT, CDR2 SNEGSKA (reference sequence).

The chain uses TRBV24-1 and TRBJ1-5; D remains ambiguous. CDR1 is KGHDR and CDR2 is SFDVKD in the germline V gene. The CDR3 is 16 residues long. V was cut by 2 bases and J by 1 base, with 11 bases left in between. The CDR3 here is CATSDSLGRSNQPQHF. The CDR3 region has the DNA TGTGCCACCAGTGATTCGCTTGGTAGGAGCAATCAGCCCCAGCATTTT.

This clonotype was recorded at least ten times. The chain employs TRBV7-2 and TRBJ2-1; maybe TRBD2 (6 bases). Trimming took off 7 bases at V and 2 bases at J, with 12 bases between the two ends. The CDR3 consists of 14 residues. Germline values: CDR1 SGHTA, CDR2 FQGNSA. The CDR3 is CASTEGGTYNEQFF. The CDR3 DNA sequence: TGTGCCAGCACGGAGGGTGGAACCTACAATGAGCAGTTCTTC.

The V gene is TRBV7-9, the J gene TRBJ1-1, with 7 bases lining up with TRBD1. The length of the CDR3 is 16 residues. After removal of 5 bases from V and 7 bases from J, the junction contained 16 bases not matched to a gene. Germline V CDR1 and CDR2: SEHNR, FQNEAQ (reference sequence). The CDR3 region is CASSPQQGRGAGEAFF. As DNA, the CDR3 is TGTGCCAGCAGCCCCCAACAGGGGCGGGGGGCAGGTGAAGCTTTCTTT.

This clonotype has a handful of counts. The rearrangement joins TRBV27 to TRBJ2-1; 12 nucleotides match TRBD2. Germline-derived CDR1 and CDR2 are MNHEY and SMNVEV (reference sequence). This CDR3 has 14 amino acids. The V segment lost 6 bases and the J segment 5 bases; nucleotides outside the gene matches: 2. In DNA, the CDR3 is TGTGCCAGCAGGAGACTAGCGGGGGACAATGAGCAGTTCTTC. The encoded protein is CASRRLAGDNEQFF.

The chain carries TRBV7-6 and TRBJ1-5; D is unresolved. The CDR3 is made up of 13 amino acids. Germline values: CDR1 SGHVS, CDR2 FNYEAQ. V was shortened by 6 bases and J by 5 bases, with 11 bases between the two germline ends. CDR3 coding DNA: TGTGCCAGCAGTAAACGGTTGGATCAGCCCCAGCATTTT. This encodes CASSKRLDQPQHF.

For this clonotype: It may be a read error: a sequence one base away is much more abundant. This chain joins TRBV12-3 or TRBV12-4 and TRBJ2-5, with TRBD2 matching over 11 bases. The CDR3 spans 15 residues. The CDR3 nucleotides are TGTGCCTGCAGTTTTTCGACTAGCGGGGAGCAGACCCAGTACTTC. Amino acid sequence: CACSFSTSGEQTQYF.

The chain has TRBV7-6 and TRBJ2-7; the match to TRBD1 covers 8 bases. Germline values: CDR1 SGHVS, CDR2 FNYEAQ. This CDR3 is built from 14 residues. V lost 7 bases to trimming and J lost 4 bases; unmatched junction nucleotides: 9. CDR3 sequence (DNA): TGTGCCAGCACCCGAGGGACAGGACCATACGAGCAGTACTTC. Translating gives CASTRGTGPYEQYF.

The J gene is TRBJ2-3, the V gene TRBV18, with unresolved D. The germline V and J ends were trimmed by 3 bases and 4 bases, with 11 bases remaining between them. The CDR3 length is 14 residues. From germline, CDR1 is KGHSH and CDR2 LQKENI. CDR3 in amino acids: CASSPVLVADTQYF. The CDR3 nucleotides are TGTGCCAGCTCACCGGTTCTGGTGGCAGATACGCAGTATTTT.